The rows below give T cell receptor beta chains drawn from one sample of a study of blood T cell repertoires in COVID-19. The data were produced by immunoSEQ multiplex PCR, yet TCRdb's version contains in-frame clones alone and is incomplete. The sample has hundreds of thousands of clones, roughly 91% seen once; the top ten hold around 10%. Sample: peripheral blood. These receptors were collected from a woman in her 30s with COVID-19, enrolled during active disease. Each CDR3 is given with its conserved first and last residue.

v_gene	CDR3aa
TRBV13	CASSAPRQGLNEKLFF
TRBV11-2	CASSLSRGKDQPQHF
TRBV25-1	CASSVTDNYGYTF
TRBV27	CASSPRAQGAVEAFF
TRBV20-1	CSASRPGDTEAFF
TRBV28	CASSSPGQEEYGYTF
TRBV6-1	CASQLPGTADYGYTF
TRBV10-1	CASSDTTQGQTEAFF
TRBV4-2	CASSQVLDLRYTQYF
TRBV5-1	CASSSQETQYF
TRBV18	CASSPPEGKGSYGYTF
TRBV12-3/TRBV12-4	CASSVQGRGYTF
TRBV5-1	CASSSGTGGVEQYF
TRBV7-8	CASSPGLAGAQGYEQFF
TRBV29-1	CSVGTGEARRSF
TRBV2	CASSESVFLFEDSYNSPLHF
TRBV18	CASSPGTDRETQYF
TRBV27	CASSLSQVGSYEQYF
TRBV12-3/TRBV12-4	CASSPGQGYEQYF
TRBV11-2	CASSLAPLAGDYEQYF
TRBV5-5	CASSLFSQGGNEQFF
TRBV7-8	CASSPTSFRSDEQFF
TRBV30	CAWGTGVGYGYTF
TRBV5-8	CASRPGQGAYHSNQPQHF
TRBV6-2/TRBV6-3	CASSYSMLRDKNQPQHF
TRBV5-1	CASSLYSSGEQFF
TRBV6-6	CASSWTGGMNEQFF
TRBV11-2	CASSSSLEQTQYF
TRBV4-1	CASSPVLSLGQNIQYF
TRBV6-5	CASSWDSRNIADTQYF
TRBV6-4	CASSPPTSGDGGYTF
TRBV2	CASSPQGSGSGYTF
TRBV10-2	CASSESSGGRAGELFF
TRBV7-8	CASSSTVAGVTGELFF
TRBV12-5	CASGLDTYEQYF
TRBV11-2	CASSLGHEYEQYF
TRBV20-1	CSALQGLPLHF
TRBV18	CASSPLEGETQYF
TRBV5-5	CASIPLGVEAFF
TRBV4-1	CASSQGRPGNFSYEQYF
TRBV6-2/TRBV6-3	CASSPRDQPQHF
TRBV21-1	CASSKGVRPQTRHGELFF